This TCR beta chain was sequenced for a study of T cell repertoires in cytomegalovirus infection. Study summary: Public TCR beta signatures were indicative of both CMV infection and a matching HLA type. Broader study findings: Cumulated frequencies of public TCR beta families served to identify carriers of CMV plus the relevant HLA. The ex vivo response was dominated by HLA-C-restricted CMV-specific TCR beta clonotypes.

Notes on this clonotype: Its antigen is not known. An end of the junction does not agree with germline; a read error may underlie this.

MiXCR, run by TCRdb on the reads, gives a single entry per CDR3 protein. The table lists around 740,000 distinct CDR3 sequences, approximately 34% of them singletons, with about 2.8% in the top ten. Germline lookup yields CDR1 SGHRS and CDR2 YFSETQ. This CDR3 has 15 residues. The receptor was derived from a human donor in good health (CMV status not recorded). Some clones in this sample may be carry-over from other donors' samples. Sequenced: PBMCs. The chain carries TRBV5-1 and TRBJ1-4; D gene unclear. The CDR3 DNA follows: TGCGCCAGTAGCTTGGCCGGGTCAACTAATGAAAAACTGTTTTTT. Protein product: CASSLAGSTNEKLFF.